The 24 T cell receptor beta chains below were found in one sample sequenced in a study of post-analysis software for immune sequencing data. Study conclusions and caveats: In patients, about 5 TRBV segments were more frequent than in controls, with TRBV5-6, TRBV5-1 and TRBV20-1 among them.

The TCR beta cDNA libraries carried unique molecular identifiers. TCRdb reprocessed the PCR reads via MiXCR and lists one record per CDR3 protein. The sample records about 380,000 distinct CDR3 sequences, about a third being singletons. No antigens are known for them. The sample taken for sequencing was blood. These receptor sequences come from a girl between 10 and 17 years old with multiple sclerosis.

The chain links TRBV6-5 to TRBJ2-7, with TRBD1 matching 7 bases. With V trimmed by 5 bases and J by 3 bases, 4 bases remained unmatched. Per the germline V gene, CDR1 is MNHEY and CDR2 is SVGAGI. The CDR3 is made up of 13 amino acids. This CDR3 reads CASSQGVRYEQYF. CDR3 nucleotide sequence: TGTGCCAGCAGTCAGGGGGTCCGCTACGAGCAGTACTTC.

There are a few counts of this clonotype. The chain uses TRBV11-2 and TRBJ1-6, with D maybe TRBD1 (5 bases). CDR1 and CDR2 (germline): SGHAT, FQNNGV. This CDR3 comprises 15 residues. V lost 7 bases and J 8 bases, leaving 18 bases between the germline ends. CDR3 nucleotide sequence: TGTGCCAGCAACTGGGGCACAGAAGGTCATTCACCCCTCCACTTT. Its protein product is CASNWGTEGHSPLHF. Combining the CDR3 with reference TRBV11-2 and TRBJ1-6 gives the whole variable domain EAGVAQSPRYKIIEKRQSVAFWCNPISGHATLYWYQQILGQGPKLLIQFQNNGVVDDSQLPKDRFSAERLKGVDSTLKIQPAKLEDSAVYLCASNWGTEGHSPLHFGNGTRLTVT.

This clonotype was detected a few times. The chain recombines TRBV20-1 with TRBJ2-7; D gene ambiguous. Germline V CDR1 and CDR2: DFQATT, SNEGSKA (reference sequence). V shed 0 bases and J shed 7 bases, with 7 bases lying between them. The CDR3 totals 11 residues. CDR3 protein: CSARDQEEQYF. The CDR3 DNA sequence: TGCAGTGCTAGAGATCAGGAGGAGCAGTACTTC.

The chain uses TRBV11-2 and TRBJ2-7; 13 nucleotides align to TRBD2. Germline V lookup: CDR1 SGHAT, CDR2 FQNNGV. This CDR3 is 20 amino acids long. V shed 4 bases and J 0 bases; nucleotides not matched to a gene: 15. CDR3 coding DNA: TGTGCCAGCAGCTCGCGACGTAGGGGGGGACTAGCGGGGAGCTCCTACGAGCAGTACTTC. It is translated as CASSSRRRGGLAGSSYEQYF.

The chain has TRBV29-1 and TRBJ2-5; 7 nucleotides agree with TRBD2. Germline trimming cut 6 bases from V and 5 bases from J; bases unmatched to any gene: 12. The germline V gene encodes CDR1 SQVTM and CDR2 ANQGSEA. CDR3 length: 14 residues. The CDR3 is CSVPRGDLGETQYF. For the CDR3, the DNA is TGCAGCGTCCCCCGGGGGGACCTAGGGGAGACCCAGTACTTC. Full variable domain (outside the CDR3, taken from reference TRBV29-1 and TRBJ2-5): SAVISQKPSRDICQRGTSLTIQCQVDSQVTMMFWYRQQPGQSLTLIATANQGSEATYESGFVIDKFPISRPNLTFSTLTVSNMSPEDSSIYLCSVPRGDLGETQYFGPGTRLLVL.

This clonotype was counted a few times. This chain joins TRBV7-8 and TRBJ2-6; 7 bases match TRBD2. Trimming removed 0 bases from V and 1 base from J; junction bases left unmatched: 0. Germline CDR1 and CDR2: SGHVS and FQNEAQ. CDR3 length: 16 amino acids. The CDR3 here is CASSLARGSGANVLTF. The CDR3 nucleotides read TGTGCCAGCAGCTTAGCGCGGGGGTCTGGGGCCAACGTCCTGACTTTC.

The gene calls are TRBV5-1 and TRBJ2-1; the match to TRBD1 covers 10 bases. Germline values: CDR1 SGHRS, CDR2 YFSETQ. Losses at the gene ends were 6 bases for V and 5 bases for J; bases not matched to a gene: 5. The CDR3 consists of 14 residues. The CDR3 loop reads CASIDRGLNNEQFF. CDR3 coding DNA: TGCGCCAGCATCGACAGGGGGCTAAACAATGAGCAGTTCTTC.

This clonotype was observed a few times. This CDR3 is CSASWGARNEQFF. CDR3 nucleotides: TGCAGTGCTTCCTGGGGGGCCAGGAATGAGCAGTTCTTC. The chain recombines TRBV20-1 with TRBJ2-1; the D call may be TRBD1 or TRBD2 (6 bases each). The germline gives CDR1 DFQATT, CDR2 SNEGSKA (reference sequence). V shed 5 bases and J shed 7 bases, with 15 bases lying between them. The CDR3 runs to 13 residues.

This clonotype was recorded at least ten times. The chain recombines TRBV7-9 with TRBJ2-5; D is ambiguous. Germline loops: CDR1 SEHNR, CDR2 FQNEAQ (reference sequence). Trimming removed 7 bases at V and 4 bases at J, with 19 bases between. The CDR3 contains 15 residues. This CDR3 is CASTSTFQAGETQYF. In DNA, the CDR3 is TGTGCCAGCACCTCTACTTTTCAGGCTGGAGAGACCCAGTACTTC.

The chain is built from TRBV11-3 and TRBJ1-2; TRBD1 aligns across 7 bases. Trimming at V came to 0 bases and at J to 5 bases, leaving 9 bases not matched to a gene. The CDR3 covers 16 residues. From germline, CDR1 is SGHNT and CDR2 YENEEA. CDR3 amino acids: CASSLDGGQRRYGYTF. CDR3 bases: TGTGCCAGCAGCTTAGATGGGGGACAGAGGAGGTATGGCTACACCTTC.

V and J are TRBV5-1 and TRBJ1-2; 7 bases align to TRBD1. The junction had 11 bases not matched to a gene; V was cut back by 4 bases and J by 2 bases. There are 16 residues in the CDR3. From germline, CDR1 is SGHRS and CDR2 YFSETQ. The CDR3 DNA follows: TGCGCCAGCAGCGGGTTTCTCGACAGGGCAAACTATGGCTACACCTTC. Its translation is CASSGFLDRANYGYTF.

CDR3 sequence: CASSRRQGAFSYNEQFF. The CDR3 region has the DNA TGCGCCAGCAGCAGGCGACAGGGCGCCTTCTCCTACAATGAGCAGTTCTTC. The gene calls are TRBV5-1 and TRBJ2-1; 7 bases line up with TRBD1. CDR1 SGHRS and CDR2 YFSETQ come from the germline V gene. The V and J ends lost 4 bases and 0 bases, in that order; junction bases with no gene match: 10. The CDR3 runs 17 residues.

The chain is built from TRBV12-3 or TRBV12-4 and TRBJ2-7; the D gene is possibly TRBD1 (6 bases). The CDR3 spans 15 residues. Trimming took off 5 bases at V and 2 bases at J, with 16 bases between the two ends. In DNA form, the CDR3 reads TGTGCCAGCAGTCCCCCGGGACACCCTACCTACGAGCAGTACTTC. Its translation: CASSPPGHPTYEQYF.

This clonotype was seen a few times. The rearrangement links TRBV3-1 to TRBJ2-1, with 7 bases identical to TRBD1. The CDR3 runs 14 residues. With V trimmed by 5 bases and J by 8 bases, 9 bases remained unmatched. Germline CDR1 and CDR2: LGHDT and YNNKEL (reference sequence). The CDR3 nucleotides are TGTGCCAGCAGCAAAAGGACAGGTCTTGATGAGCAGTTCTTC. Encoded protein: CASSKRTGLDEQFF.

The rearrangement joins TRBV12-3 or TRBV12-4 to TRBJ1-1, with TRBD1 as a possible D gene (6 bases). V shed 2 bases and J shed 5 bases, with 12 bases lying between them. The CDR3 is 14 amino acids. CDR3 DNA: TGTGCCAGCAGTTTACCACAGGGAAGGACTGAAGCTTTCTTT. It codes for CASSLPQGRTEAFF.

This clonotype was observed a handful of times. The chain is built from TRBV4-1 and TRBJ2-5; D is perhaps TRBD1 (5 bases). This CDR3 is 14 amino acids long. Trimming pared 0 bases from V and 5 bases from J, leaving 10 bases between. Germline-derived CDR1 and CDR2 are MGHRA and YSYEKL. The CDR3 DNA sequence: TGCGCCAGCAGCCAAGAACAGGTTGGGGAGACCCAGTACTTC. Its translation is CASSQEQVGETQYF.

This clonotype was observed a few times. This chain joins TRBV4-1 and TRBJ1-1; D perhaps matches TRBD1 (6 bases). Germline lookup yields CDR1 MGHRA and CDR2 YSYEKL. V was clipped by 4 bases and J by 6 bases, with 15 bases between them. CDR3 length: 14 amino acids. CDR3 residues: CASSPEGGIAEAFF. In nucleotides, the CDR3 is TGCGCCAGCAGCCCTGAGGGGGGGATCGCTGAAGCTTTCTTT.

The V call is TRBV7-8, the J call TRBJ1-2; D perhaps matches TRBD1 (5 bases). Trimming removed 1 base at V and 4 bases at J, with 10 bases between. The CDR3 consists of 14 residues. Germline-derived CDR1 and CDR2 are SGHVS and FQNEAQ. CDR3 loop: CASSLVNRPYGYTF. Here the CDR3 DNA reads TGTGCCAGCAGCTTAGTTAACAGGCCCTATGGCTACACCTTC.

The chain combines TRBV12-3 or TRBV12-4 with TRBJ1-2; D possibly corresponds to TRBD1 (5 bases). The CDR3 contains 14 residues. V shed 5 bases and J shed 4 bases, with 14 bases lying between them. CDR3 sequence: CASSRRLGGYGYTF. Here the CDR3 DNA reads TGTGCCAGCAGTCGAAGGTTGGGGGGCTATGGCTACACCTTC.

V is TRBV27 and J is TRBJ1-1; the match to TRBD1 covers 7 bases. CDR1 is MNHEY, CDR2 SMNVEV, per germline (reference sequence). The CDR3 runs 14 residues. J lost 11 bases, V lost 5 bases, and 14 bases had no gene match. The CDR3 nucleotides are TGTGCCAGCAGTCGGCGACAGGGAGGGGCAGACGCTTTCTTT. Translated: CASSRRQGGADAFF.

This clonotype was observed a few times. The rearrangement uses TRBV5-5 and TRBJ2-5; the D is unclear. Germline V gene lookup returns CDR1 SGHKS and CDR2 YYEKEE (reference sequence). CDR3 length: 15 amino acids. The V gene lost 2 bases and the J gene lost 5 bases, with 16 bases spanning the gap. CDR3 loop: CASSFTRTDGETQYF. In nucleotides, the CDR3 is TGTGCCAGCAGCTTTACTCGGACCGATGGGGAGACCCAGTACTTC.

This clonotype was found a few times. V usage is TRBV20-1 and J usage is TRBJ2-1; 14 nucleotides line up with TRBD2. From germline, CDR1 is DFQATT and CDR2 SNEGSKA (reference sequence). The CDR3 runs 17 residues. V lost 3 bases and J lost 4; bases outside the gene matches: 8. The CDR3 sequence: CSARKFGTSGSYNEQFF. DNA for the CDR3: TGCAGTGCTAGGAAATTCGGGACTAGCGGGAGTTACAATGAGCAGTTCTTC.

This clonotype has just a few counts. At one end the junction does not follow the germline gene, possibly because of a read error. V is TRBV3-1 and J is TRBJ2-4, with 11 bases lining up with TRBD2. The J call could be wrong; TRBJ2-7 is a better fit for the DNA end. The CDR3 is made up of 16 amino acids. In germline, CDR1 is LGHDT, CDR2 YNNKEL (reference sequence). The chain's CDR3 is CASIGIGTSGSYEQYF. CDR3 bases: TGTGCTAGCATAGGAATTGGGACTAGCGGATCCTACGAGCAGTACTTC.

CDR3 sequence reads: CASSVETETGGQSLHF. The DNA for the CDR3 is TGTGCCAGCAGCGTAGAGACTGAGACAGGGGGCCAATCCCTCCACTTT. The V and J genes are TRBV9 and TRBJ1-6; 10 positions agree with TRBD1. V dropped 0 bases and J dropped 14; count of bases not matched to a gene: 11. The CDR3 length is 16 residues. CDR1 and CDR2 from the germline V gene are SGDLS and YYNGEE.